The clone carrying this T cell receptor (beta chain) was recorded a few times. Its matching antigen is unknown. This record comes from a study of cytomegalovirus exposure and HLA in healthy donors. The PCR contained 60 Vbeta and 13 Jbeta primers. Assay used: immunoSEQ multiplex PCR; TCRdb lists only in-frame clones, some missing. The table has about 130,000 clones, 73% seen once. General observations from the study: In a later analysis, parvovirus B19, influenza, CMV and Epstein-Barr virus appeared linked to several top co-occurrence clusters. In an earlier analysis, in 620 or so donors, most V segments appeared productive either ~90% or ~30% of the time.

There are 17 residues in the CDR3. The V end lost 5 bases, the J end lost 3 bases, and 22 bases lay between the germline ends. Germline V gene sequence: CDR1 SGHAT, CDR2 FQNNGV. Material for sequencing was PBMCs. V gene TRBV11-2 combines with J gene TRBJ1-2; tentative D call: TRBD1 (6 bases). The source is a woman between 35 and 50 years old in good health and CMV-seropositive. The CDR3 loop is CASSGRMRGARDYGYTF. Here the CDR3 DNA reads TGTGCCAGCAGCGGTCGTATGCGGGGGGCGAGGGACTATGGCTACACCTTC.